These 9 T cell receptor beta chains were all obtained from the same sample, sequenced in a study of shared clonotypes between healthy human individuals. Data came from immunoSEQ multiplex PCR; TCRdb stores just in-frame clones and leaves some out. The repertoire holds 2,500,000 or so clones, with 85% to 95% as singletons. Material: naive CD4+ T cells from PBMCs. Regarding subset: CD45RA+ positively selected. These receptors came from a man younger than 35 in good health. Some clones in this sample may be carry-over from other donors' samples.

This chain links TRBV4-2 with TRBJ2-1; the match to TRBD1 covers 9 bases. The junction had 6 bases not matched to a gene; V was cut back by 4 bases and J by 5 bases. Germline V gene data show CDR1 as LGHNA and CDR2 as YNFKEQ. The CDR3 is made up of 15 amino acids. CDR3 DNA: TGTGCCAGCAGCCGGCGGACAGGGGTCCACAATGAGCAGTTCTTC. Its protein is CASSRRTGVHNEQFF.

The chain employs TRBV4-1 and TRBJ2-7; possible D gene TRBD2, 5 bases. CDR1 MGHRA and CDR2 YSYEKL come from the germline V gene. Trimming stripped 0 bases from V and 4 bases from J, with 7 bases between. CDR3 size: 13 residues. CDR3 sequence: CASSQETRYEQYF. The DNA for the CDR3 is TGCGCCAGCAGCCAAGAAACTAGGTACGAGCAGTACTTC.

The chain combines TRBV19 with TRBJ1-5; 10 positions agree with TRBD1. Germline CDR1 is LNHDA and CDR2 is SQIVND (reference sequence). Germline trimming cut 7 bases from V and 2 bases from J; bases unmatched to any gene: 2. The CDR3 length is 14 residues. For the CDR3, the DNA is TGTGCCAGTACCGGGACAGGGGGCAATCAGCCCCAGCATTTT. Translating gives CASTGTGGNQPQHF.

The chain carries TRBV19 and TRBJ1-5; D call uncertain. Per the germline V gene, CDR1 is LNHDA and CDR2 is SQIVND (reference sequence). CDR3 size: 14 residues. V lost 1 base and J 0 bases, leaving 4 bases between the germline ends. The CDR3 sequence: CASSIVYSNQPQHF. The CDR3 DNA sequence: TGTGCCAGTAGTATAGTTTATAGCAATCAGCCCCAGCATTTT.

The chain combines TRBV5-1 with TRBJ1-2, with 7 nucleotides matching TRBD1. Per germline, CDR1 SGHRS and CDR2 YFSETQ. The V segment lost 3 bases and the J segment 0 bases; nucleotides outside the gene matches: 8. The CDR3 totals 16 residues. The CDR3 DNA follows: TGCGCCAGCAGCTGGGGGGACAGAGATGCTAACTATGGCTACACCTTC. It encodes CASSWGDRDANYGYTF.

About this clone itself: Other nucleotide sequences in the sample specify the same CDR3. The chain has TRBV9 and TRBJ1-2, with D tentatively TRBD1 (5 bases). V lost 3 bases, J lost 0 bases, and 9 bases lay in between. This CDR3 has 14 amino acids. CDR1 and CDR2 (germline): SGDLS, YYNGEE. The CDR3 bases are TGTGCCAGCAGCGCCGGGGGAGCTAACTATGGCTACACCTTC. Translated: CASSAGGANYGYTF.

As for this clone: Germline is not matched at one junction end, which may reflect a read error. This chain uses TRBV7-2 with TRBJ2-1, with 9 bases aligning to TRBD2. Germline V gene sequence: CDR1 SGHTA, CDR2 FQGNSA. This CDR3 is 15 amino acids long. CDR3 sequence reads: CASSLAGLAGNEQFF. CDR3 sequence (DNA): TGTGCCAGCAGCCTAGCGGGACTAGCAGGCAATGAGCAGTTCTTC.

This chain joins TRBV5-1 and TRBJ2-7; 7 bases agree with TRBD1. Germline CDR1 is SGHRS and CDR2 is YFSETQ. The V segment lost 0 bases and the J segment 9 bases; nucleotides outside the gene matches: 9. The CDR3 covers 14 residues. This CDR3 is CASSLVGTAPPQYF. The CDR3 DNA sequence: TGCGCCAGCAGCTTGGTAGGGACAGCACCCCCGCAGTACTTC. The full variable domain, with the rest looked up from reference TRBV5-1 and TRBJ2-7, is KAGVTQTPRYLIKTRGQQVTLSCSPISGHRSVSWYQQTPGQGLQFLFEYFSETQRNKGNFPGRFSGRQFSNSRSEMNVSTLELGDSALYLCASSLVGTAPPQYFGPGTRLTVT.

A single count supports this clone. V gene TRBV19 combines with J gene TRBJ1-5; D may be TRBD1 (6 bases). There are 16 residues in the CDR3. The V end lost 7 bases, the J end lost 0 bases, and 16 bases lay between the germline ends. Looked up from germline, CDR1 is LNHDA and CDR2 is SQIVND (reference sequence). CDR3 bases: TGTGCCAGTACCGCCGACAGGTCAACTAGCAATCAGCCCCAGCATTTT. Its protein is CASTADRSTSNQPQHF. Complete variable domain (other parts from reference TRBV19 and TRBJ1-5): DGGITQSPKYLFRKEGQNVTLSCEQNLNHDAMYWYRQDPGQGLRLIYYSQIVNDFQKGDIAEGYSVSREKKESFPLTVTSAQKNPTAFYLCASTADRSTSNQPQHFGDGTRLSIL.